This T cell receptor beta chain was obtained from a study of T-cell reconstitution after alpha-beta-depleted transplantation in children (dated by TCRdb to about 2016). In the study overall: Using TCR repertoire profiling, the study quantitatively followed how T-cell immune reconstitution unfolded in children after TCRalphabeta/CD19-depleted allogeneic hematopoietic cell transplantation.

The CDR3, cysteine through phenylalanine, is 13 amino acids long. Only the CDR3 part of the read is kept: 39 bases, read in frame from the first base. As encoded in the germline V gene (reference sequence), CDR1 is DFQATT while CDR2 is SNEGSKA. V lost 4 bases and J lost 5 bases, and the count of bases not matched to a germline gene is 4. In light of the paper, this sample's treatment or condition label describes: allogeneic hematopoietic cell transplantation with graft depleted of TCRalphabeta T cells and CD19 B cells. TCRalphabeta/CD19-depleted allogeneic hematopoietic cell grafts were given to the transplant recipients, all of whom were children. General conclusions and limits of the study: The high TCRbeta diversity at day 60 in some patients was ascribed to recipient T cells and intrathymic progenitors that had survived conditioning. The frequencies of hyperexpanded clones fell over the following months, and after one year, T-cell counts and TCRbeta diversity were mostly attributed to newly produced T cells. About two months after transplant, the apparently early recovery of alphabetaT-cell counts reportedly depended on just several hundred clones that had expanded rapidly and came from non-depleted graft cells.

In this sample, this clonotype turned up many times. Its cognate antigen has yet to be identified. It has no much larger one-base neighbor in the sample; base qualities were not kept. The library relied on PCR. Sequencing took place on an Illumina HiSeq 2500. To normalize quantification of the TCRbeta repertoire, the TCR libraries were built with molecular barcoding that relied on unique molecular identifiers. TCRdb reran the public reads through fastp at Q25 and MiXCR, keeping productive beta chains. Entries that share a CDR3 protein sequence are merged under the most common genes and DNA. The sample table records hundreds of thousands of distinct CDR3 sequences; about 25% of these occur just once. Of the sample, 2.6% falls within the top ten clones.

The sequence joins TRBV20-1 to TRBJ1-4, with 7 central nucleotides matching TRBD1. The sequencing here drew on PBMCs, taken before TCRalphabeta/CD19-depleted stem cell transplant. This TCR derives from a girl aged 2-10 years with Fanconi anemia, due to receive a stem cell transplant. The CDR3 region has the sequence CSAMGQRNEKLFF. The DNA reads TGCAGTGCTATGGGACAGAGGAATGAAAAACTGTTTTTT.